This T cell receptor (beta chain) was identified during a study of shared clonotypes between healthy human individuals. Investigators spread the genomic DNA of each subset evenly over several immunoSEQ plates. The table came from immunoSEQ multiplex PCR; TCRdb's copy has only in-frame clones and leaves some out. The sample records hundreds of thousands of clones, approximately 96% being singletons. This clone was detected once. Losses at the gene ends were 0 bases for V and 7 bases for J; bases not matched to a gene: 8. The CDR3 has 16 residues. The germline gives CDR1 SGHVS, CDR2 FNYEAQ. Naive-designated CD8 cells lacked CD45RO, were positively enriched for CCR7, and omitted terminally differentiated effector memory CD45RA+ cells.

The source is a woman under 40 in good health. The V call is TRBV7-6, the J call TRBJ2-1; TRBD2 matches 8 bases. Sequenced sample: naive CD8+ T cells sorted from blood. The CDR3 region is CASSLALREVKNEQFF. CDR3 nucleotide sequence: TGTGCCAGCAGCTTAGCGTTGCGGGAGGTTAAAAATGAGCAGTTCTTC.